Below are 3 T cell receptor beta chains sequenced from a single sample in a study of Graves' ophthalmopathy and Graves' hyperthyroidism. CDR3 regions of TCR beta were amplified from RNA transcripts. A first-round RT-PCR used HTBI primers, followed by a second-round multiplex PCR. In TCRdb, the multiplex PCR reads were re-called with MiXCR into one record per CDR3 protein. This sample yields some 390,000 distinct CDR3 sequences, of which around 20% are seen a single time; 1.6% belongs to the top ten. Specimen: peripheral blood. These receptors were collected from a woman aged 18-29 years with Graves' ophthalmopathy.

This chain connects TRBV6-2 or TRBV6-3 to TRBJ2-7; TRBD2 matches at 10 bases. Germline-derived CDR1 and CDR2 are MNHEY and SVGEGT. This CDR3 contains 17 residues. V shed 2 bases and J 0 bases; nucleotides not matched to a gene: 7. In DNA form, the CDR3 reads TGTGCCAGCAGTTACCCGGGACTAGCGCAACTCTCCTACGAGCAGTACTTC. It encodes CASSYPGLAQLSYEQYF.

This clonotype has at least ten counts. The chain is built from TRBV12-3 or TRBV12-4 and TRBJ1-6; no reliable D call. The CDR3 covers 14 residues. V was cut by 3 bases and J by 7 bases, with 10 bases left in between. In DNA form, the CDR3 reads TGTGCCAGCAGTTTTGTAGGGCCCAATTCACCCCTCCACTTT. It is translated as CASSFVGPNSPLHF.

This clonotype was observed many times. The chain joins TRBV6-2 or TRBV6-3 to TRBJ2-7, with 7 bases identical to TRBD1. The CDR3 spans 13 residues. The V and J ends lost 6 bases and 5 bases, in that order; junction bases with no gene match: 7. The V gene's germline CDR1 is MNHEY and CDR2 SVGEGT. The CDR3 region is CASSLGQVNEQYF. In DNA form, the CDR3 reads TGTGCCAGCAGCCTCGGACAGGTAAACGAGCAGTACTTC.